The 3 T cell receptor beta chains presented below share a single source sample, sequenced in a study of spatial heterogeneity in lung cancer. MiXCR, applied by TCRdb to the 5' RACE reads, yields one record per CDR3 protein. The table lists tens of thousands of distinct CDR3 sequences, approximately 15% of them singletons, with 50% to 60% in the top ten. Stated time point: sample taken at primary tumor resection. This material consisted of PBMCs, taken at surgery. The receptors were gathered from a male donor with early-stage non-small cell lung cancer.

In its sample, this clonotype was seen a few times. V gene TRBV5-1 combines with J gene TRBJ2-3; D remains unclear. The CDR3 is made up of 15 amino acids. The V gene lost 0 bases and the J gene lost 7 bases, with 15 bases spanning the gap. Germline CDR1 and CDR2: SGHRS and YFSETQ. The CDR3 nucleotides read TGCGCCAGCAGCTTGGAGTCAGCAATGGGGAATACGCAGTATTTT. Its protein is CASSLESAMGNTQYF.

The gene calls are TRBV2 and TRBJ2-1, with 8 nucleotides matching TRBD2. The CDR3 is made up of 16 amino acids. Per germline, CDR1 SNHLY and CDR2 FYNNEI. After removal of 6 bases from V and 8 bases from J, the junction contained 15 bases not matched to a gene. CDR3 in DNA: TGTGCCAGCAGCCCCGTTACGGGAGGGCCGTTCGATGAGCAGTTCTTC. Amino acid sequence: CASSPVTGGPFDEQFF.

In its sample, this clonotype was seen many times. The chain has TRBV6-1 and TRBJ1-4; D unclear. Trimming left V 1 base short and J 9 bases short, with 18 bases between. The CDR3 is 16 amino acids. Germline assignment: CDR1 MNHNS and CDR2 SASEGT. The CDR3 is CASSEVLTLRGQKLFF. CDR3 DNA sequence: TGTGCCAGCAGTGAAGTTTTGACACTTCGTGGACAAAAACTGTTTTTT.